The next 21 T cell receptor beta chains were all read from a single sample in a study of T cell repertoires in ileal Crohn's disease. Profiled with immunoSEQ multiplex PCR; TCRdb holds only in-frame clones, not every one. The sample includes some 14,000 clones, approximately 84% of them seen just once. Time point: neoterminal ileum biopsy at postoperative endoscopy, about 6 months after surgery. Sequencing was performed on ileal tissue. Every receptor here comes from an adult with Crohn's disease.

This clone was detected only a few times. CDR3 sequence: CASSPQGSGANVLTF. The DNA of the CDR3 is TGTGCCAGCAGTCCACAGGGAAGCGGGGCCAACGTCCTGACTTTC. The chain joins TRBV6-5 to TRBJ2-6; possibly TRBD1 for D (6 bases). The V end lost 5 bases, the J end lost 4 bases, and 12 bases lay between the germline ends. The CDR3 is made up of 15 amino acids. The V gene's germline CDR1 is MNHEY and CDR2 SVGAGI.

The chain links TRBV5-4 to TRBJ1-4; 7 bases are a match to TRBD1. Trimming took 5 bases from V and 8 from J; bases not matched to a gene: 12. CDR3 length: 15 residues. Germline-derived CDR1 and CDR2 are SGHNT and YYREEE (reference sequence). This CDR3 reads CASSLEGAAGEKLFF. DNA of the CDR3: TGTGCCAGCAGTCTGGAGGGGGCGGCCGGGGAAAAACTGTTTTTT.

The chain employs TRBV7-9 and TRBJ1-4, with D unclear. From germline, CDR1 is SEHNR and CDR2 FQNEAQ (reference sequence). This CDR3 is 14 amino acids long. V was cut by 2 bases and J by 0 bases, with 4 bases left in between. The CDR3: CASSLSATNEKLFF. CDR3 DNA sequence: TGTGCCAGCAGCTTAAGTGCAACTAATGAAAAACTGTTTTTT.

This chain connects TRBV28 to TRBJ2-5; D perhaps matches TRBD1 (6 bases). V was pared by 1 base and J by 10 bases, with 13 bases between. Germline V gives CDR1 MDHEN, CDR2 SYDVKM. The CDR3 has 13 residues. The CDR3: CASSLYQGRHQYF. DNA of the CDR3: TGTGCCAGCAGTTTATATCAGGGGCGGCACCAGTACTTC.

The V and J genes are TRBV4-3 and TRBJ2-5; 7 bases align to TRBD2. The germline V gene has CDR1 LGHNA and CDR2 YSLEER. V lost 4 bases and J lost 4; bases outside the gene matches: 6. This CDR3 region has 14 residues. CDR3 protein: CASSPRPGGETQYF. The DNA for the CDR3 is TGCGCCAGCAGCCCAAGACCGGGAGGAGAGACCCAGTACTTC.

This rearrangement joins TRBV5-5 to TRBJ1-2; 9 bases map to TRBD1. The CDR3 loop spans 18 amino acids. The ends lost 2 bases at V and 6 bases at J; junction bases unmatched: 17. Germline lookup yields CDR1 SGHKS and CDR2 YYEKEE (reference sequence). CDR3 sequence reads: CASSFTPGQGTQVNGYTF. The DNA of the CDR3 is TGTGCCAGCAGCTTCACCCCGGGACAGGGTACGCAGGTTAATGGCTACACCTTC.

This chain links TRBV15 with TRBJ2-7; 8 nucleotides agree with TRBD1. Germline CDR1 reads LNHNV; CDR2 reads YYDKDF (reference sequence). Losses at the gene ends were 5 bases for V and 2 bases for J; bases not matched to a gene: 5. This CDR3 contains 14 residues. The CDR3 loop reads CATSDRTGPYEQYF. CDR3 in DNA: TGTGCCACCAGCGATCGGACAGGGCCCTACGAGCAGTACTTC.

The CDR3 region has the DNA TGTGCCAGCAGTGGGGTCCCTAGCGGGAGTTCATCCTACGAGCAGTACTTC. This sequence encodes CASSGVPSGSSSYEQYF. This rearrangement joins TRBV28 to TRBJ2-7, with 10 bases lining up with TRBD2. After removal of 5 bases from V and 1 base from J, the junction contained 11 bases not matched to a gene. CDR3 size: 17 residues. Germline assignment: CDR1 MDHEN and CDR2 SYDVKM.

The rearrangement joins TRBV27 to TRBJ1-5, with TRBD1 identical over 8 bases. From germline, CDR1 is MNHEY and CDR2 SMNVEV (reference sequence). The trim removed 5 bases at V and 2 bases at J, leaving 5 bases unmatched. CDR3 length: 15 residues. The CDR3 spells CASSLARGRNQPQHF. CDR3 coding DNA: TGTGCCAGCAGTCTCGCCAGGGGGCGCAATCAGCCCCAGCATTTT.

The rearrangement joins TRBV5-1 to TRBJ2-3, with 14 bases fitting TRBD2. CDR1 and CDR2 (germline): SGHRS, YFSETQ. CDR3 length equals 16 residues. The V segment lost 0 bases and the J segment 4 bases; nucleotides outside the gene matches: 1. The CDR3 region has the DNA TGCGCCAGCAGCTTGGGGACTAGCGGGAGGTCAGATACGCAGTATTTT. Its translation is CASSLGTSGRSDTQYF.

The chain links TRBV4-3 to TRBJ2-3; 9 bases fit TRBD1. This CDR3 has 15 residues. J gave up 0 bases and V 5 bases, and 3 bases lay outside the gene matches. The V gene's germline CDR1 is LGHNA and CDR2 YSLEER. The CDR3 protein is CASSGQGSSTDTQYF. In DNA, the CDR3 is TGCGCCAGCAGCGGACAGGGGTCTAGCACAGATACGCAGTATTTT.

The J gene is TRBJ2-5, the V gene TRBV5-1; no firm D call. The tail of the sequence fits TRBJ2-7 better, so the J call may be wrong. CDR1 is SGHRS and CDR2 is YFSETQ in the germline V gene. The CDR3 has 12 residues. The CDR3 here is CASMGSSYEQYF. The CDR3 DNA reads as TGCGCCAGCATGGGAAGCTCCTACGAGCAGTACTTC.

The chain is built from TRBV4-3 and TRBJ1-5, with unresolved D. The V and J ends lost 4 bases and 0 bases respectively, with 10 bases between them. Germline V lookup: CDR1 LGHNA, CDR2 YSLEER. The CDR3 has 15 amino acids. Here the CDR3 DNA reads TGCGCCAGCAGCCCGTCTCAGGCTAGCAATCAGCCCCAGCATTTT. This translates into CASSPSQASNQPQHF.

This chain joins TRBV10-3 and TRBJ2-7; 10 bases align to TRBD2. Per the germline V gene, CDR1 is ENHRY and CDR2 is SYGVKD. This CDR3 is built from 14 residues. The V gene end was trimmed by 6 bases and the J gene end by 4 bases; junction bases not matched to a gene: 6. CDR3: CAIREAGGGYEQYF. The CDR3, as DNA: TGTGCCATCAGAGAAGCGGGAGGGGGTTACGAGCAGTACTTC.

V and J are TRBV10-2 and TRBJ2-1; D might be TRBD1 or TRBD2, each matching 5 bases. CDR3 length equals 15 residues. V was clipped by 5 bases and J by 6 bases, with 17 bases between them. In germline, CDR1 is WSHSY, CDR2 SAAADI. The CDR3 DNA reads as TGCGCCAGCAGTAGAACTAGTGCTGGGGCCAATGAGCAGTTCTTC. This sequence encodes CASSRTSAGANEQFF.

The V gene is TRBV27, the J gene TRBJ2-7; D possibly corresponds to TRBD1 (5 bases). V was pared by 0 bases and J by 6 bases, with 9 bases between. CDR1 is MNHEY, CDR2 SMNVEV, per germline (reference sequence). The CDR3 totals 13 residues. The DNA of the CDR3 is TGTGCCAGCAGTTTATCGCCCAGGGCCGAGCAGTACTTC. This translates into CASSLSPRAEQYF.

V and J are TRBV30 and TRBJ2-5; TRBD2 agrees at 8 bases. The CDR3 extends over 19 amino acids. V dropped 0 bases and J dropped 4; count of bases not matched to a gene: 19. Per the germline V gene, CDR1 is GTSNPN and CDR2 is SVGIG (reference sequence). The CDR3 DNA reads TGTGCCTGGAGTGTACCGGGACTAGTAAGCGACATAGGGGTAGAGACCCAGTACTTC. This translates into CAWSVPGLVSDIGVETQYF.

This clone was picked up a small number of times. CDR3 sequence reads: CASSHGTSGDNEQFF. The CDR3 DNA reads TGCGCCAGCAGCCACGGGACTAGCGGGGACAATGAGCAGTTCTTC. The rearrangement joins TRBV5-1 to TRBJ2-1; 13 bases line up with TRBD2. The CDR3 consists of 15 residues. Germline-derived CDR1 and CDR2 are SGHRS and YFSETQ. V was pared by 4 bases and J by 5 bases, with 3 bases of the junction left unmatched.

The chain links TRBV14 to TRBJ2-3, with 10 nucleotides matching TRBD2. Germline V CDR1 and CDR2: SGHDN, FVKESK. The CDR3 runs 18 residues. Unmatched junction bases numbered 14, after V lost 4 bases and J lost 4 bases. This CDR3 reads CASSLQGLSGRASDTQYF. For the CDR3, the DNA is TGTGCCAGCAGCCTCCAAGGGTTGAGCGGGAGGGCCTCAGATACGCAGTATTTT.

V gene TRBV5-5 combines with J gene TRBJ1-6; a possible D gene is TRBD1 (5 bases). CDR3 length: 14 residues. V was clipped by 0 bases and J by 5 bases, with 6 bases between them. Germline values: CDR1 SGHKS, CDR2 YYEKEE (reference sequence). The CDR3 protein is CASSLVDNNSPLHF. In DNA form, the CDR3 reads TGTGCCAGCAGCTTGGTGGACAATAATTCACCCCTCCACTTT. Combining the CDR3 with reference TRBV5-5 and TRBJ1-6 gives the whole variable domain DAGVTQSPTHLIKTRGQQVTLRCSPISGHKSVSWYQQVLGQGPQFIFQYYEKEERGRGNFPDRFSARQFPNYSSELNVNALLLGDSALYLCASSLVDNNSPLHFGNGTRLTVT.

The chain uses TRBV30 and TRBJ2-5; D is perhaps TRBD1 (5 bases). Germline assignment: CDR1 GTSNPN and CDR2 SVGIG (reference sequence). V was pared by 5 bases and J by 4 bases, with 11 bases between. The CDR3 has 12 residues. CDR3 region: CAWGAWGETQYF. The CDR3 DNA reads TGTGCCTGGGGGGCCTGGGGAGAGACCCAGTACTTC. The full variable domain, with the rest looked up from reference TRBV30 and TRBJ2-5, is SQTIHQWPATLVQPVGSPLSLECTVEGTSNPNLYWYRQAAGRGLQLLFYSVGIGQISSEVPQNLSASRPQDRQFILSSKKLLLSDSGFYLCAWGAWGETQYFGPGTRLLVL.